One T cell receptor beta chain is described in this entry. Other DNA variants within this sample encode the same CDR3. The sample originates from a study of blood T cell repertoires in COVID-19. Across the study: PBMCs, B-cell-depleted T cells, or T cells provided the cDNA or gDNA that made up the material.

CDR3 size: 13 residues. Germline CDR1 reads GTSNPN; CDR2 reads SVGIG (reference sequence). Germline trimming cut 5 bases from V and 4 bases from J; bases unmatched to any gene: 1. Method: immunoSEQ multiplex PCR; TCRdb's copy keeps in-frame clones and lacks some. The table shows about 35,000 clones, with about 87% occurring only once. This TCR derives from a man older than 75 with active COVID-19. Specimen: peripheral blood. The rearrangement joins TRBV30 to TRBJ1-5, with TRBD1 matching 11 bases. CDR3 residues: CAWGTGGNQPQHF. The DNA of the CDR3 is TGTGCCTGGGGGACAGGGGGTAATCAGCCCCAGCATTTT.